This TCR beta chain was captured in a study of cytomegalovirus exposure and HLA in healthy donors. Study-wide background: Some 90 million unique TCRs from HLA-typed donors were held in an early data release. Study observations and caveats: Common viral pathogens were later found to be apparently linked to several of the most significant clusters.

A note on this clone: Antigen specificity is unknown.

The CDR3 contains 16 residues. In germline, CDR1 is SGHVS, CDR2 FNYEAQ. Primers for the PCR totalled 60 Vbeta and 13 Jbeta. Profiled with immunoSEQ multiplex PCR; TCRdb holds only in-frame clones, not every one. The profile covers about 100,000 clones, with about three quarters appearing a single time and 7.8% taken by the ten largest. Sampled while nominally healthy, donors likely had unrecorded immune exposures. Material: PBMCs. This chain uses TRBV7-6 with TRBJ2-5; 12 positions agree with TRBD1. The closer fit of TRBJ2-7 to the DNA end suggests the J call may be wrong. The TCR was taken from a man younger than 40 in good health and CMV-seronegative. CDR3 sequence: CASSLAGTGGPYEQYF. The CDR3, as DNA: TGTGCCAGCAGCTTAGCCGGGACAGGGGGCCCCTACGAGCAGTACTTC.